A selection of T cell receptor beta chains follows, all from one sample in a study of CD8 T cells in Susac syndrome. MiXCR was run by TCRdb on the immunoSEQ multiplex PCR reads, yielding one entry per CDR3 protein. The table lists roughly 220,000 distinct CDR3 sequences, about 95% of them singletons. The material sequenced was CD4+ T cells from PBMCs. Receptor source: a human donor with Susac syndrome. The CDR3 runs from the conserved cysteine through the conserved F or W. D genes are given only for firm matches. Clone size is shown for a subset of rows, as once, few, many or a class of expanded clone.

d_gene: .
v_gene: TRBV6-5
j_gene: TRBJ1-2
abundance: .
CDR3aa: CASSLTATNYGYTF
CDR3nt: TGTGCCAGCAGTCTAACCGCGACTAACTATGGCTACACCTTC

d_gene: .
v_gene: TRBV2
j_gene: TRBJ1-6
abundance: few
CDR3aa: CASSGGPRNNSPLHF
CDR3nt: TGTGCCAGCAGTGGGGGGCCCCGTAATAATTCACCCCTCCACTTT

d_gene: .
v_gene: TRBV10-3
j_gene: TRBJ2-3
abundance: .
CDR3aa: CAISESDSQGQYF
CDR3nt: TGTGCCATCAGTGAGTCGGACAGCCAGGGGCAGTATTTT

d_gene: TRBD2
v_gene: TRBV9
j_gene: TRBJ2-3
abundance: .
CDR3aa: CASSDRLGRATDTQYF
CDR3nt: TGTGCCAGCAGCGACCGACTAGGGAGGGCGACAGATACGCAGTATTTT

d_gene: TRBD1
v_gene: TRBV5-1
j_gene: TRBJ1-1
abundance: few
CDR3aa: CASSKGGSTEAFF
CDR3nt: TGCGCCAGCAGCAAAGGGGGCAGTACTGAAGCTTTCTTT

d_gene: .
v_gene: TRBV9
j_gene: TRBJ2-5
abundance: .
CDR3aa: CASSVEGVGETQYF
CDR3nt: TGTGCCAGCAGCGTAGAAGGGGTCGGAGAGACCCAGTACTTC

d_gene: .
v_gene: TRBV27
j_gene: TRBJ2-1
abundance: .
CDR3aa: CASSFSPYNEQFF
CDR3nt: TGTGCCAGCAGTTTCTCACCTTACAATGAGCAGTTCTTC

d_gene: TRBD1
v_gene: TRBV27
j_gene: TRBJ1-5
abundance: .
CDR3aa: CASSFTGDRNQPQHF
CDR3nt: TGTGCCAGCAGCTTCACAGGGGATCGGAATCAGCCCCAGCATTTT

d_gene: .
v_gene: TRBV3-1
j_gene: TRBJ1-1
abundance: .
CDR3aa: CASSRLRGAPTEAFF
CDR3nt: TGTGCCAGCAGCCGTCTGAGAGGGGCTCCCACTGAAGCTTTCTTT

d_gene: TRBD2
v_gene: TRBV28
j_gene: TRBJ2-1
abundance: .
CDR3aa: CASSPQAGDYNEQFF
CDR3nt: TGTGCCAGCAGTCCTCAAGCGGGGGATTACAATGAGCAGTTCTTC

d_gene: .
v_gene: TRBV30
j_gene: TRBJ2-1
abundance: .
CDR3aa: CAWSVDGDGEQFF
CDR3nt: TGTGCCTGGAGTGTGGACGGAGATGGAGAGCAGTTCTTC

d_gene: .
v_gene: TRBV7-6
j_gene: TRBJ2-3
abundance: .
CDR3aa: CASSLGSAATSTDTQYF
CDR3nt: TGTGCCAGCAGCTTAGGAAGCGCTGCGACTAGCACAGATACGCAGTATTTT

d_gene: .
v_gene: TRBV11-2
j_gene: TRBJ2-1
abundance: .
CDR3aa: CASSLEVVANEQFF
CDR3nt: TGTGCCAGCAGCTTAGAAGTGGTAGCAAATGAGCAGTTCTTC

d_gene: .
v_gene: TRBV20-1
j_gene: TRBJ2-7
abundance: .
CDR3aa: CSARAGAPLSYEQYF
CDR3nt: TGCAGTGCTAGAGCAGGGGCTCCCCTCTCCTACGAGCAGTACTTC

d_gene: .
v_gene: TRBV5-1
j_gene: TRBJ2-7
abundance: .
CDR3aa: CASSLGRKGPNYEQYF
CDR3nt: TGCGCCAGCAGCTTGGGGCGGAAGGGGCCAAACTACGAGCAGTACTTC

d_gene: TRBD1
v_gene: TRBV11-2
j_gene: TRBJ2-2
abundance: .
CDR3aa: CASSSLLRGTTGELFF
CDR3nt: TGTGCCAGCAGCTCCCTCCTCAGGGGGACGACCGGGGAGCTGTTTTTT

d_gene: .
v_gene: TRBV10-3
j_gene: TRBJ2-7
abundance: .
CDR3aa: CATRGDGRPYEQYF
CDR3nt: TGTGCCACCAGAGGGGACGGGCGCCCCTACGAGCAGTACTTC

d_gene: .
v_gene: TRBV7-8
j_gene: TRBJ2-4
abundance: .
CDR3aa: CASSSTIRAAGPPENIQYF
CDR3nt: TGTGCCAGCAGCTCCACTATCCGGGCGGCGGGGCCCCCCGAAAACATTCAGTACTTC

d_gene: .
v_gene: TRBV30
j_gene: TRBJ1-1
abundance: .
CDR3aa: CAWSTGRNTEAFF
CDR3nt: TGTGCCTGGAGTACGGGACGGAACACTGAAGCTTTCTTT

d_gene: .
v_gene: TRBV5-1
j_gene: TRBJ2-3
abundance: .
CDR3aa: CASSPRPGQYTDTQYF
CDR3nt: TGCGCCAGCAGCCCCCGACCCGGACAATACACAGATACGCAGTATTTT

d_gene: TRBD1
v_gene: TRBV19
j_gene: TRBJ2-6
abundance: .
CDR3aa: CASSAGGGGGANVLTF
CDR3nt: TGTGCCAGTAGCGCAGGGGGCGGCGGAGGGGCCAACGTCCTGACTTTC

d_gene: TRBD1
v_gene: TRBV9
j_gene: TRBJ1-1
abundance: .
CDR3aa: CASSVGQGNTEAFF
CDR3nt: TGTGCCAGCAGCGTCGGACAGGGCAACACTGAAGCTTTCTTT

d_gene: .
v_gene: TRBV30
j_gene: TRBJ1-1
abundance: .
CDR3aa: CAWIVQAGTEAFF
CDR3nt: TGTGCCTGGATAGTCCAGGCGGGCACTGAAGCTTTCTTT

d_gene: TRBD1
v_gene: TRBV5-4
j_gene: TRBJ2-2
abundance: .
CDR3aa: CASSLGQGHGELFF
CDR3nt: TGTGCCAGCAGCCTGGGACAGGGTCACGGGGAGCTGTTTTTT

d_gene: .
v_gene: TRBV4-3
j_gene: TRBJ1-3
abundance: .
CDR3aa: CASSQDRAGDTIYF
CDR3nt: TGCGCCAGCAGCCAAGACAGGGCGGGGGACACCATATATTTT

d_gene: TRBD2
v_gene: TRBV12-3/TRBV12-4
j_gene: TRBJ2-1
abundance: once
CDR3aa: CASSPQRLAGLSHEQFF
CDR3nt: TGTGCCAGCAGTCCCCAGCGACTAGCGGGGTTAAGCCATGAGCAGTTCTTC

d_gene: .
v_gene: TRBV5-6
j_gene: TRBJ1-6
abundance: .
CDR3aa: CASSFGSPRGSPLHF
CDR3nt: TGTGCCAGCAGCTTCGGCAGCCCCCGGGGTTCACCCCTCCACTTT

d_gene: .
v_gene: TRBV9
j_gene: TRBJ1-1
abundance: .
CDR3aa: CASSALNTEAFF
CDR3nt: TGTGCCAGCAGCGCCTTGAACACTGAAGCTTTCTTT

d_gene: .
v_gene: TRBV9
j_gene: TRBJ1-5
abundance: .
CDR3aa: CASSVGYSNQPQHF
CDR3nt: TGTGCCAGCAGCGTAGGGTATAGCAATCAGCCCCAGCATTTT

d_gene: .
v_gene: TRBV20-1
j_gene: TRBJ2-1
abundance: .
CDR3aa: CSARGRGGYNEQFF
CDR3nt: TGCAGTGCTAGAGGCAGGGGGGGGTACAATGAGCAGTTCTTC

d_gene: .
v_gene: TRBV20-1
j_gene: TRBJ1-2
abundance: .
CDR3aa: CSALQPTFYGYTF
CDR3nt: TGCAGTGCTCTCCAACCGACCTTCTATGGCTACACCTTC

d_gene: .
v_gene: TRBV9
j_gene: TRBJ2-7
abundance: .
CDR3aa: CASSEGLGEVHEQYF
CDR3nt: TGTGCCAGCAGCGAGGGGCTAGGAGAGGTCCACGAGCAGTACTTC

d_gene: .
v_gene: TRBV3-1
j_gene: TRBJ2-7
abundance: .
CDR3aa: CASSSMRATYEQYF
CDR3nt: TGTGCCAGCAGCTCTATGAGGGCTACCTACGAGCAGTACTTC

d_gene: .
v_gene: TRBV28
j_gene: TRBJ2-5
abundance: .
CDR3aa: CACSIRTPQETQYF
CDR3nt: TGTGCCTGCTCGATCAGGACGCCTCAAGAGACCCAGTACTTC

d_gene: .
v_gene: TRBV30
j_gene: TRBJ2-3
abundance: .
CDR3aa: CAWRQGPSTDTQYF
CDR3nt: TGTGCCTGGAGACAGGGCCCCAGCACAGATACGCAGTATTTT

d_gene: .
v_gene: TRBV6-2/TRBV6-3
j_gene: TRBJ1-1
abundance: .
CDR3aa: CASSRGRFEAFF
CDR3nt: TGTGCCAGCAGCCGGGGACGGTTTGAAGCTTTCTTT

d_gene: TRBD2
v_gene: TRBV20-1
j_gene: TRBJ2-7
abundance: .
CDR3aa: CSARDMALARNEQYF
CDR3nt: TGCAGTGCTAGAGATATGGCACTAGCGAGAAACGAGCAGTACTTC

d_gene: .
v_gene: TRBV20-1
j_gene: TRBJ1-5
abundance: once
CDR3aa: CSARIRQDQHF
CDR3nt: TGCAGTGCTAGGATCCGACAGGACCAGCATTTT

d_gene: .
v_gene: TRBV6-1
j_gene: TRBJ1-6
abundance: .
CDR3aa: CASGEAAVNSPLHF
CDR3nt: TGTGCCAGCGGCGAGGCAGCCGTTAATTCACCCCTCCACTTT

d_gene: .
v_gene: TRBV1
j_gene: TRBJ1-1
abundance: .
CDR3aa: CTSSQEDRANTEAFF
CDR3nt: TGCACCAGCAGCCAAGAGGACAGGGCGAACACTGAAGCTTTCTTT

d_gene: TRBD1
v_gene: TRBV20-1
j_gene: TRBJ1-2
abundance: .
CDR3aa: CSARNPGQGFGGYTF
CDR3nt: TGCAGTGCTAGAAATCCGGGACAGGGTTTTGGGGGCTACACCTTC